The T cell receptor (beta chain) described here comes from a study of low-dose radiotherapy and immunotherapy resistance in tumors. Time point noted: after trial treatment. Treatment of the sample: LDRT plus nivolumab, ipilimumab, low-dose cyclophosphamide and aspirin (RACIN trial). Treatment of the donors consisted of nivolumab and ipilimumab (plus aspirin, low-dose cyclophosphamide and low-dose radiotherapy). This clonotype rates as medium-sized (0.01 to 0.1%). Gene-specific TRAV and TRBV primers were used for first-strand cDNA, covering alpha and beta chains. PCR amplification of the TCRs was performed with Phusion for 20 to 25 PCR cycles, and it relied on a constant-region primer together with a V-primer adapter. TCRdb reanalysed the reads using MiXCR and keeps one entry per CDR3 protein. The data contain about 97,000 distinct CDR3 sequences, less than 25% of them singletons. Trimming took 4 bases from V and 5 from J; bases not matched to a gene: 10. CDR1 is SGHRS and CDR2 is YFSETQ in the germline V gene. The CDR3 consists of 15 residues.

Sequenced here: PBMCs, sampled after low-dose radiotherapy plus immunotherapy. V usage is TRBV5-1 and J usage is TRBJ2-7; 9 bases are shared with TRBD1. The clonotype comes from a male donor with prostate cancer. CDR3 protein: CASSATGGASHEQYF. The CDR3 DNA is TGCGCCAGCAGCGCAACAGGGGGCGCTTCCCACGAGCAGTACTTC.